The 3 T cell receptor beta chains below all came from one sample that was sequenced in a study of identical twins. Each CDR3 protein gets one entry after TCRdb re-called the 5' RACE reads with MiXCR. The sample lists hundreds of thousands of distinct CDR3 sequences; over 8.5% were seen once. These same records also appear under a second study, on yellow fever vaccine responses in identical twins.

The sequenced sample consisted of PBMCs. These receptors came from a young woman in good health.

The chain uses TRBV5-1 and TRBJ1-4, with TRBD1 as a possible D gene (6 bases). The CDR3 has 15 amino acids. The ends were cut back, 2 bases at V and 2 bases at J, with 10 bases in the middle. The germline CDR1 and CDR2 sequences are SGHRS and YFSETQ. CDR3 coding DNA: TGCGCCAGCAGCTTTTCGGGGGGCACTAATGAAAAACTGTTTTTT. This translates into CASSFSGGTNEKLFF.

This clonotype has only a few counts. The V and J genes are TRBV14 and TRBJ2-7, with D maybe TRBD1 (6 bases). Germline-derived CDR1 and CDR2 are SGHDN and FVKESK. V dropped 2 bases and J dropped 5 bases, with 16 bases sitting between them. The CDR3 has 15 residues. In nucleotides, the CDR3 is TGTGCCAGCAGCCAACGAGCCACAGGGTCGGACGAGCAGTACTTC. Residues: CASSQRATGSDEQYF.

This clonotype turned up a few times. One end of the junction does not line up with germline, which may come from a read error. The V and J genes are TRBV5-1 and TRBJ2-5, with TRBD1 as a possible D gene (5 bases). The CDR3 has 13 amino acids. Germline V gives CDR1 SGHRS, CDR2 YFSETQ. In DNA form, the CDR3 reads TGCGCCAGCCGCTTGGGGCCCCAAGAGACCCAGTACTTC. This encodes CASRLGPQETQYF.